This T cell receptor beta chain was observed in a study of blood T cell repertoires in COVID-19. This CDR3 comprises 14 residues. V was clipped by 3 bases and J by 2 bases, with 13 bases between them. Germline V CDR1 and CDR2: DFQATT, SNEGSKA (reference sequence). Profiling relied on immunoSEQ multiplex PCR, and the TCRdb table lists in-frame clones only, not all of them. The data contain about 24,000 clones, around 86% of them singletons. The sequence was collected from a human donor with active COVID-19. The donor label of this sample is uncertain. The sequencing input was peripheral blood. V is TRBV20-1 and J is TRBJ2-5; the D gene is possibly TRBD2 (6 bases). The CDR3 sequence is CSASSGGRQETQYF. CDR3 in DNA: TGCAGTGCTAGTAGTGGGGGGAGACAAGAGACCCAGTACTTC.